This T cell receptor beta chain emerged from a study of technical replicates of blood from a few donors. This CDR3 region has 16 residues. The germline gives CDR1 SEHNR, CDR2 FQNEAQ (reference sequence). V was pared by 1 base and J by 6 bases, with 12 bases of the junction left unmatched. TCRdb's copy holds only in-frame clones and misses some; the assay was immunoSEQ multiplex PCR. The data hold about 90,000 clones, with around 90% observed a single time. This clonotype was sampled from a human donor in good health. This chain uses TRBV7-9 with TRBJ2-7; TRBD1 matches 7 bases. The sequencing input was T cells isolated from PBMCs. Written as DNA, the CDR3 is TGTGCCAGCAGCTTAGGACAGGGCGGTAATGTAGGCGAGCAGTACTTC. Protein: CASSLGQGGNVGEQYF.